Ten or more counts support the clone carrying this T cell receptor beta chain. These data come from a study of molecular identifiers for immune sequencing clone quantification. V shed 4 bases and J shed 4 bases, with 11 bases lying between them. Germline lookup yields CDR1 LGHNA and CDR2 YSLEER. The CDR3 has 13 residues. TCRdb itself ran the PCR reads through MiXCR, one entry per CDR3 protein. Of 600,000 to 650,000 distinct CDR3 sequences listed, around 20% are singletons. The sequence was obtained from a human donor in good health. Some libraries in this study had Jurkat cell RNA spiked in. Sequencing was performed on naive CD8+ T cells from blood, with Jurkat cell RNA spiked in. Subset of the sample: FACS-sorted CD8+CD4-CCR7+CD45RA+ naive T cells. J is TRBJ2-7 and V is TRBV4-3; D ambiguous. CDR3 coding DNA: TGCGCCAGCAGCCCCGGGTGGGGTTACGAGCAGTACTTC. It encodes CASSPGWGYEQYF.